Below are 27 T cell receptor beta chains sequenced from a single sample in a study of early T cells in non-severe SARS-CoV-2 infection. TCRdb fed the 5' RACE reads into MiXCR, producing one record per CDR3 protein. The data show about 98,000 distinct CDR3 sequences, with about an eighth seen just once and roughly 6.4% held by the top ten. Sequenced sample: whole blood. All receptors come from an adult who was a healthcare worker with PCR-confirmed SARS-CoV-2 infection or an uninfected control (not recorded which).

This clonotype occurred a few times. The chain links TRBV10-3 to TRBJ2-4; 11 nucleotides align to TRBD2. Per germline, CDR1 ENHRY and CDR2 SYGVKD. The CDR3 runs to 16 residues. Trimming took 4 bases from V and 8 from J; bases not matched to a gene: 10. CDR3 loop: CAISGASGRSGDIQYF. In DNA form, the CDR3 reads TGTGCCATCAGTGGGGCTAGCGGGAGGTCTGGGGACATTCAGTACTTC.

The chain is built from TRBV3-1 and TRBJ1-3; D not resolved. The germline CDR1 and CDR2 sequences are LGHDT and YNNKEL (reference sequence). Trimming shortened V by 0 bases and J by 0 bases, and 12 bases separated the two germline ends. CDR3 length equals 17 residues. Here the CDR3 DNA reads TGTGCCAGCAGCCAAGATAGTACAAGCTTCTCTGGAAACACCATATATTTT. Protein product: CASSQDSTSFSGNTIYF. Filled out from reference TRBV3-1 and TRBJ1-3, the complete variable domain reads DTAVSQTPKYLVTQMGNDKSIKCEQNLGHDTMYWYKQDSKKFLKIMFSYNNKELIINETVPNRFSPKSPDKAHLNLHINSLELGDSAVYFCASSQDSTSFSGNTIYFGEGSWLTVV.

The sample holds a few counts of this clonotype. The V and J genes are TRBV29-1 and TRBJ2-7; 10 bases match TRBD1. J was trimmed by 6 bases and V by 7 bases; bases with no gene match: 9. CDR1 and CDR2 from the germline V gene are SQVTM and ANQGSEA. The CDR3 is made up of 13 amino acids. This CDR3 reads CSGRGTGVREQYF. CDR3 in DNA: TGCAGCGGGCGAGGGACAGGGGTGCGCGAGCAGTACTTC.

This clonotype was detected ten times or more. V and J are TRBV20-1 and TRBJ2-1; the match to TRBD2 covers 10 bases. CDR1 DFQATT and CDR2 SNEGSKA come from the germline V gene (reference sequence). This CDR3 spans 15 amino acids. J gave up 3 bases and V 5 bases, and 7 bases lay outside the gene matches. CDR3 nucleotides: TGCAGTGCTTTCCCTAGCGGGAGAAACTACAATGAGCAGTTCTTC. Its protein is CSAFPSGRNYNEQFF.

The chain carries TRBV20-1 and TRBJ2-7, with D maybe TRBD1 (5 bases). The CDR3 extends over 13 amino acids. With 5 bases removed from V and 7 bases from J, the gap between germline ends came to 18 bases. The germline CDR1 and CDR2 sequences are DFQATT and SNEGSKA (reference sequence). The CDR3 here is CSAGMTAFGEQYF. CDR3 sequence (DNA): TGCAGTGCTGGTATGACAGCGTTTGGGGAGCAGTACTTC.

This clonotype was seen more than once but under ten times. The CDR3 reads CASSPPGGGANTEAFF. The CDR3 DNA reads as TGTGCCAGCAGCCCCCCTGGGGGGGGAGCGAACACTGAAGCTTTCTTT. The chain joins TRBV7-9 to TRBJ1-1; D may be TRBD1 (5 bases). Between the trimmed V and J ends, which lost 5 bases and 1 base, there was a span of 17 bases. Looked up from germline, CDR1 is SEHNR and CDR2 is FQNEAQ (reference sequence). There are 16 residues in the CDR3.

This clonotype was detected many times. The J gene is TRBJ2-5, the V gene TRBV29-1; 7 nucleotides align to TRBD1. Per the germline V gene, CDR1 is SQVTM and CDR2 is ANQGSEA. CDR3 length: 14 residues. The ends lost 6 bases at V and 0 bases at J; junction bases unmatched: 7. The CDR3 bases are TGCAGCGTCAAATCAACAGGGGACCAAGAGACCCAGTACTTC. Protein sequence: CSVKSTGDQETQYF.

The chain links TRBV18 to TRBJ2-1, with D perhaps assigned TRBD1 or TRBD2 (5 bases each). The V end lost 6 bases, the J end lost 6 bases, and 21 bases lay between the germline ends. This CDR3 is built from 16 residues. Germline lookup yields CDR1 KGHSH and CDR2 LQKENI. The CDR3, as DNA: TGTGCCAGCTCTCGCCCGGGACGTAGTGTGGGCAATGAGCAGTTCTTC. Translating it yields CASSRPGRSVGNEQFF. The full variable domain, completed using reference TRBV18 and TRBJ2-1, is NAGVMQNPRHLVRRRGQEARLRCSPMKGHSHVYWYRQLPEEGLKFMVYLQKENIIDESGMPKERFSAEFPKEGPSILRIQQVVRGDSAAYFCASSRPGRSVGNEQFFGPGTRLTVL.

Concerning this clonotype: Since a much larger clone is just one base distant, this may be a read error. The gene calls are TRBV6-1 and TRBJ2-7, with no clear D. Germline V gene lookup returns CDR1 MNHNS and CDR2 SASEGT. This CDR3 has 14 residues. Trimming took 0 bases from V and 5 from J, leaving 11 bases between them. This CDR3 reads CASSEALLRDEQYF. CDR3 in DNA: TGTGCCAGCAGTGAAGCCCTGCTACGGGACGAGCAGTACTTC.

About this clonotype itself: A much more abundant neighbour one base away suggests this may be a read error. The rearrangement joins TRBV6-1 to TRBJ2-2; unclear D gene. There are 14 residues in the CDR3. The V and J ends lost 8 bases and 1 base respectively, with 11 bases between them. Germline V CDR1 and CDR2: MNHNS, SASEGT. CDR3 region: CASQFNRNTGELFF. The CDR3 region has the DNA TGTGCCAGCCAATTTAACAGGAACACCGGGGAGCTGTTTTTT.

The chain couples TRBV4-2 to TRBJ2-1; 7 bases are a match to TRBD2. Germline CDR1 LGHNA, CDR2 YNFKEQ. V shed 1 base, J shed 6 bases, and the junction held 9 bases outside the gene matches. The CDR3 covers 16 residues. The CDR3 DNA is TGTGCCAGCAGCCAAGGTCGGCGGGAGATAGTCAATGAGCAGTTCTTC. Protein product: CASSQGRREIVNEQFF.

The sample holds many counts of this clonotype. V and J are TRBV13 and TRBJ2-7; no definite D call. The CDR3 runs 11 residues. CDR1 PRHDT and CDR2 FYEKMQ come from the germline V gene (reference sequence). Deletions cut 3 bases from V and 3 bases from J, with 3 bases between. The CDR3 region is CASSLHYEQYF. CDR3 bases: TGTGCCAGCAGCTTGCACTACGAGCAGTACTTC.

This clonotype has at least ten counts. CDR3: CASSYQPSSYNEQFF. The CDR3 nucleotides read TGTGCCAGTAGTTACCAGCCGAGCTCCTACAATGAGCAGTTCTTC. The rearrangement uses TRBV19 and TRBJ2-1; D gene ambiguous. Germline V gene lookup returns CDR1 LNHDA and CDR2 SQIVND (reference sequence). Trimming removed 5 bases from V and 0 bases from J, with 11 bases in between. The CDR3 extends over 15 amino acids.

This clonotype was observed a single time. Given a much more abundant clone one base away, this may be a read error. The rearrangement joins TRBV10-1 to TRBJ2-7; TRBD1 might be the D (5 bases). CDR3 length: 13 amino acids. Per the germline V gene, CDR1 is WNHNN and CDR2 is SYGVQD (reference sequence). V was trimmed by 6 bases and J by 3 bases, leaving 12 bases between them. The CDR3 nucleotides read TGCGCCAGCAGGGACACAGATAGCTACGAGCAGTACTTC. Amino acid sequence: CASRDTDSYEQYF.

This clonotype was observed many times. The gene calls are TRBV27 and TRBJ2-1; D might be TRBD2 (6 bases). The CDR3 consists of 13 residues. V lost 7 bases and J 0 bases, leaving 7 bases between the germline ends. CDR1 MNHEY and CDR2 SMNVEV come from the germline V gene (reference sequence). The CDR3: CASTGDSYNEQFF. In DNA form, the CDR3 reads TGTGCCAGCACGGGGGACTCCTACAATGAGCAGTTCTTC.

This clonotype was seen a few times. This chain connects TRBV12-5 to TRBJ2-1; D unclear. V lost 4 bases, J lost 0 bases, and 10 bases lay in between. Per germline, CDR1 LGHNT and CDR2 FRNRAP. This CDR3 spans 15 amino acids. The CDR3 spells CASGSAWSSYNEQFF. In nucleotides, the CDR3 is TGTGCTAGTGGTTCCGCGTGGAGCTCCTACAATGAGCAGTTCTTC.

The chain carries TRBV12-3 or TRBV12-4 and TRBJ2-2; D is unclear. The CDR3 sequence is 15 residues long. Trimming removed 5 bases from V and 1 base from J, with 11 bases in between. CDR3 nucleotide sequence: TGTGCCAGCAGTAGCCCGGGCCTGAACACCGGGGAGCTGTTTTTT. As protein: CASSSPGLNTGELFF.

This clonotype was recorded many times. This chain joins TRBV19 and TRBJ2-4; 11 nucleotides line up with TRBD2. There are 14 residues in the CDR3. The V and J ends lost 7 bases and 8 bases, in that order; junction bases with no gene match: 7. CDR1 is LNHDA, CDR2 SQIVND, per germline (reference sequence). CDR3 nucleotides: TGTGCCAGTAAGACTAGCGGGGAGGGGTACATTCAGTACTTC. Translation gives CASKTSGEGYIQYF.

This clonotype was found a few times. CDR3 loop: CASSPQGGYTEAFF. The DNA of the CDR3 is TGTGCCAGCTCACCCCAGGGTGGGTACACTGAAGCTTTCTTT. The V call is TRBV18, the J call TRBJ1-1; maybe TRBD1 (5 bases). The germline gives CDR1 KGHSH, CDR2 LQKENI. V was cut by 3 bases and J by 3 bases, with 11 bases left in between. The CDR3 loop spans 14 amino acids.

V gene TRBV27 combines with J gene TRBJ2-7; 16 positions agree with TRBD2. Trimming cost V 6 bases and J 7 bases; bases outside gene matches: 9. The CDR3 is 16 amino acids. CDR1 is MNHEY, CDR2 SMNVEV, per germline (reference sequence). The CDR3 here is CASSEGLAGGPKEQYF. CDR3 DNA: TGTGCCAGCAGCGAGGGACTAGCGGGAGGGCCTAAAGAGCAGTACTTC.

This clonotype showed up just a few times. The J gene is TRBJ2-1, the V gene TRBV12-3 or TRBV12-4, with D perhaps TRBD2 (5 bases). The CDR3 covers 17 residues. Trimming cost V 5 bases and J 0 bases, with 17 bases left between them. The CDR3 nucleotides are TGTGCCAGCAGTCCGGACTTCTACTACAGCTCCTACAATGAGCAGTTCTTC. This codes for CASSPDFYYSSYNEQFF.

The chain links TRBV3-1 to TRBJ2-2; D is unresolved. V was trimmed by 4 bases and J by 1 base, leaving 7 bases between them. The CDR3 sequence is 14 residues long. The germline V gene encodes CDR1 LGHDT and CDR2 YNNKEL (reference sequence). CDR3 in DNA: TGTGCCAGCAGCCGATGGGGGAACACCGGGGAGCTGTTTTTT. Protein: CASSRWGNTGELFF.

This clonotype was observed a few times. This rearrangement joins TRBV6-5 to TRBJ1-2, with a weak D call TRBD1 (6 bases). The germline CDR1 and CDR2 sequences are MNHEY and SVGAGI. The CDR3 runs 14 residues. The germline V and J ends were trimmed by 6 bases and 0 bases, with 11 bases remaining between them. This CDR3 reads CASRGDTSNYGYTF. CDR3 nucleotides: TGTGCCAGCAGGGGGGACACTTCTAACTATGGCTACACCTTC.

This clonotype was observed a few times. The rearrangement uses TRBV27 and TRBJ2-1; 9 nucleotides line up with TRBD2. V lost 3 bases to trimming and J lost 9 bases; unmatched junction nucleotides: 3. CDR1 and CDR2 (germline): MNHEY, SMNVEV (reference sequence). The CDR3 is made up of 13 amino acids. As DNA, the CDR3 is TGTGCCAGCAGTTTTAGCGGGAGCTCTGAGCAGTTCTTC. Protein: CASSFSGSSEQFF.

The chain links TRBV6-5 to TRBJ1-1; unclear D gene. In germline, CDR1 is MNHEY, CDR2 SVGAGI. The ends were cut back, 0 bases at V and 3 bases at J, with 5 bases in the middle. The length of the CDR3 is 13 residues. The CDR3 spells CASSYSRDTEAFF. The DNA of the CDR3 is TGTGCCAGCAGTTACTCAAGGGACACTGAAGCTTTCTTT.

The chain employs TRBV29-1 and TRBJ1-2; TRBD1 agrees at 8 bases. CDR1 and CDR2 from the germline V gene are SQVTM and ANQGSEA. The CDR3 loop spans 13 amino acids. Trimming took 2 bases from V and 8 from J; bases not matched to a gene: 7. This CDR3 is CSVERGQALGYTF. As DNA, the CDR3 is TGCAGCGTTGAAAGGGGACAGGCTTTGGGCTACACCTTC.

This sequence joins TRBV12-3 or TRBV12-4 and TRBJ1-2; D is uncertain. CDR3 size: 12 residues. Trimming stripped 3 bases from V and 11 bases from J, with 13 bases between. Written as DNA, the CDR3 is TGTGCCAGCAGTTTGGACCCCGGGGAGTACACCTTC. As protein: CASSLDPGEYTF.